This T cell receptor (beta chain) was sequenced in a study of blood T cell repertoires in COVID-19. In the study overall: Samples taken during acute and convalescent COVID-19 were collected in the United States, Italy and Spain. T cells, B-cell-depleted T cells, or PBMCs provided the cDNA or gDNA that served as material.

The V end lost 4 bases, the J end lost 0 bases, and 8 bases lay between the germline ends. This CDR3 comprises 15 residues. CDR1 and CDR2 from the germline V gene are SGHRS and YFSETQ. In the authors' methods: The authors estimated nucleated cell counts from reference gene primer amplification. Only in-frame clones appear in the TCRdb table, and some are missing; sequencing was by immunoSEQ multiplex PCR. For V, J and clone size, that table is used; D and trimming come from the DNA. In the table there are under 30,000 clones, about 80% of which are singletons. This clonotype originated in a human donor in a cohort sampled during active COVID-19. The source material was peripheral blood. V and J are TRBV5-1 and TRBJ2-6; a possible D gene is TRBD1 (5 bases). The CDR3 spells CASSATVSGANVLTF. CDR3 in DNA: TGCGCCAGCAGCGCGACAGTCTCTGGGGCCAACGTCCTGACTTTC.